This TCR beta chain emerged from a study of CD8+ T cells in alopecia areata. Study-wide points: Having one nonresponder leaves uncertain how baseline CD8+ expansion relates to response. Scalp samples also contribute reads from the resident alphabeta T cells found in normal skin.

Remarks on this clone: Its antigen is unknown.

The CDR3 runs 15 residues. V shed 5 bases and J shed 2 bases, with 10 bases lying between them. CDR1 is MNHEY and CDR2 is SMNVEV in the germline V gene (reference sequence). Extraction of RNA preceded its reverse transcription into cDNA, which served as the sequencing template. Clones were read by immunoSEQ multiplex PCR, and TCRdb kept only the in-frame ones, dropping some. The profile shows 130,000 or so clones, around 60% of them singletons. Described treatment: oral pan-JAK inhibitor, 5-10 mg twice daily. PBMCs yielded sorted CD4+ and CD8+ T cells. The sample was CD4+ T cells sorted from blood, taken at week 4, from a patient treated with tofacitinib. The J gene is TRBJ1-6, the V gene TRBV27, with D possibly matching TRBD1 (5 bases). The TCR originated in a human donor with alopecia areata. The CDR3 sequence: CASSKGEPYNSPLHF. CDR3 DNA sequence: TGTGCCAGCAGTAAAGGGGAGCCCTATAATTCACCCCTCCACTTT.